What follows are 22 T cell receptor beta chains derived from one specimen sequenced in a study of identical twins. TCRdb passed the 5' RACE reads through MiXCR, listing each CDR3 protein once. The table lists 250,000 to 350,000 distinct CDR3 sequences, approximately 8% of them singletons. The data were also submitted as part of a second study, on yellow fever vaccine responses in identical twins.

Specimen: memory (CD45RO+) T cells sorted from blood. Receptors were obtained from a woman between 18 and 29 years old in good health.

In this sample, this clonotype turned up many times. This chain links TRBV6-5 with TRBJ1-6; 7 positions match TRBD1. CDR3 length equals 19 residues. V lost 0 bases and J lost 8; bases outside the gene matches: 16. Germline loops: CDR1 MNHEY, CDR2 SVGAGI. The CDR3 region is CASSYSGSKTGSIHSPLHF. The CDR3 DNA follows: TGTGCCAGCAGTTACTCGGGTTCAAAGACAGGGTCAATTCATTCACCCCTCCACTTT.

A few counts support this clonotype. The V and J genes are TRBV27 and TRBJ1-6, with 8 bases that match TRBD1. Germline V gene lookup returns CDR1 MNHEY and CDR2 SMNVEV (reference sequence). This CDR3 comprises 13 residues. Trimming removed 7 bases from V and 7 bases from J; junction bases left unmatched: 3. For the CDR3, the DNA is TGTGCCAGCAAGTGGACAGGGAATTCACCCCTCCACTTT. Encoded protein: CASKWTGNSPLHF.

In DNA, the CDR3 is TGTGCCAGCTCACCCTGGACTAGCGGGGGGGCCAACACCGGGGAGCTGTTTTTT. It is translated as CASSPWTSGGANTGELFF. The gene calls are TRBV18 and TRBJ2-2, with TRBD2 matching over 15 bases. The CDR3 has 18 residues. V lost 3 bases to trimming and J lost 2 bases; unmatched junction nucleotides: 4. CDR1 is KGHSH and CDR2 is LQKENI in the germline V gene.

This clonotype was seen repeatedly, ten times or more. The gene calls are TRBV5-1 and TRBJ2-7, with D unresolved. Germline loops: CDR1 SGHRS, CDR2 YFSETQ. V was cut by 6 bases and J by 11 bases, with 21 bases left in between. The CDR3 extends over 13 amino acids. The CDR3 nucleotides read TGCGCCAGCATGGAAGTTGAAGGCAGCGTAGAGTACTTC. This translates into CASMEVEGSVEYF.

This clonotype was detected ten times or more. This rearrangement joins TRBV5-6 to TRBJ2-1; D unclear. The CDR3 is made up of 12 amino acids. CDR1 is SGHDT and CDR2 is YYEEEE in the germline V gene. Between the trimmed V and J ends, which lost 5 bases and 9 bases, there was a span of 12 bases. CDR3 loop: CASRDGRAEQFF. CDR3 DNA sequence: TGTGCCAGCAGGGATGGAAGGGCTGAGCAGTTCTTC.

This clonotype showed up many times. The V call is TRBV7-8, the J call TRBJ2-3; D gene uncertain. This CDR3 has 11 residues. With 6 bases removed from V and 9 bases from J, the gap between germline ends came to 10 bases. CDR1 is SGHVS and CDR2 is FQNEAQ in the germline V gene. The CDR3 region is CASREGATQYF. As DNA, the CDR3 is TGTGCCAGCAGGGAAGGAGCCACGCAGTATTTT.

This clonotype appeared many times. The chain combines TRBV3-1 with TRBJ2-1, with TRBD2 matching over 13 bases. V was pared by 3 bases and J by 14 bases, with 7 bases of the junction left unmatched. The CDR3 extends over 14 amino acids. In germline, CDR1 is LGHDT, CDR2 YNNKEL (reference sequence). The CDR3 loop is CASSQVGTSGTKFF. For the CDR3, the DNA is TGTGCCAGCAGCCAGGTTGGGACTAGCGGGACTAAGTTCTTC.

This clonotype occurred many times. The chain is built from TRBV25-1 and TRBJ2-5; tentative D call: TRBD2 (6 bases). The CDR3 runs 15 residues. V shed 2 bases and J shed 3 bases, with 13 bases lying between them. Looked up from germline, CDR1 is MGHDK and CDR2 is SYGVNS. The CDR3 is CASSERAGEEETQYF. For the CDR3, the DNA is TGTGCCAGCAGTGAACGAGCGGGTGAAGAAGAGACCCAGTACTTC.

This clonotype has just a few counts. The chain couples TRBV20-1 to TRBJ1-2; no clear D gene. The CDR3 sequence is 10 residues long. Trimming left V 5 bases short and J 4 bases short, with 5 bases between. Germline V gene sequence: CDR1 DFQATT, CDR2 SNEGSKA (reference sequence). As DNA, the CDR3 is TGCAGTGCTCCCTTCTATGGCTACACCTTC. This encodes CSAPFYGYTF.

This clonotype was recorded a few times. This chain joins TRBV6-1 and TRBJ2-3; possibly TRBD1 or TRBD2 for D (6 bases each). CDR3 size: 14 residues. Germline V lookup: CDR1 MNHNS, CDR2 SASEGT. Between the trimmed V and J ends, which lost 6 bases and 2 bases, there was a span of 12 bases. As DNA, the CDR3 is TGTGCCAGCAGCGAGAGGGGGGACACAGATACGCAGTATTTT. This codes for CASSERGDTDTQYF.

The chain joins TRBV12-3 or TRBV12-4 to TRBJ2-7, with 8 bases lining up with TRBD1. CDR3 length equals 13 residues. V shed 6 bases and J 3 bases; nucleotides not matched to a gene: 4. The chain's CDR3 is CASSRGTGYEQYF. CDR3 in DNA: TGTGCCAGCAGCCGAGGGACAGGCTACGAGCAGTACTTC.

This chain connects TRBV6-1 to TRBJ2-7, with a tentative D call TRBD2 (5 bases). Germline V gene lookup returns CDR1 MNHNS and CDR2 SASEGT. The CDR3 is 16 residues long. The V gene lost 3 bases and the J gene lost 2 bases, with 17 bases spanning the gap. CDR3 loop: CASSERGLRGPYEQYV. CDR3 nucleotide sequence: TGTGCCAGCAGTGAGAGAGGGCTAAGAGGGCCCTACGAGCAGTACGTC.

This clonotype was recorded a few times. J is TRBJ2-2 and V is TRBV6-1; 8 nucleotides agree with TRBD2. Germline V gene data show CDR1 as MNHNS and CDR2 as SASEGT. The CDR3 is 14 residues long. Trimming removed 5 bases from V and 1 base from J; junction bases left unmatched: 0. The CDR3 region has the DNA TGTGCCAGCAGTAGCGGGGGGAACACCGGGGAGCTGTTTTTT. It encodes CASSSGGNTGELFF.

The rearrangement joins TRBV5-1 to TRBJ1-1, with D possibly matching TRBD1 (6 bases). The V gene's germline CDR1 is SGHRS and CDR2 YFSETQ. V lost 3 bases and J 4 bases, leaving 16 bases between the germline ends. The CDR3 consists of 15 residues. CDR3 loop: CASSYDGGQGTEAFF. The CDR3 DNA follows: TGCGCCAGCAGCTACGACGGGGGGCAGGGCACTGAAGCTTTCTTT.

In this sample, this clonotype turned up many times. CDR3 in amino acids: CASSGQVSYEQYV. Here the CDR3 DNA reads TGTGCCAGCAGTGGACAGGTCTCCTACGAGCAGTACGTC. The V and J genes are TRBV7-9 and TRBJ2-7; 7 nucleotides match TRBD1. This CDR3 has 13 amino acids. The trim removed 6 bases at V and 0 bases at J, leaving 2 bases unmatched. Per the germline V gene, CDR1 is SEHNR and CDR2 is FQNEAQ (reference sequence).

This clonotype was seen many times. The chain links TRBV7-9 to TRBJ2-3; TRBD2 is a possible D gene (5 bases). There are 15 residues in the CDR3. CDR1 is SEHNR and CDR2 is FQNEAQ in the germline V gene (reference sequence). The V end was cut by 4 bases, the J end by 2 bases, with 13 bases between. Written as DNA, the CDR3 is TGTGCCAGCAGCTCCGGGCCGGGAACCACAGATACGCAGTATTTT. As protein: CASSSGPGTTDTQYF.

This clonotype has a handful of counts. The chain carries TRBV5-1 and TRBJ1-2; D possibly corresponds to TRBD1 (6 bases). This CDR3 has 13 amino acids. Trimming cost V 6 bases and J 7 bases, with 16 bases left between them. The germline V gene encodes CDR1 SGHRS and CDR2 YFSETQ. The CDR3 region is CASIGTGASGYTF. CDR3 nucleotide sequence: TGCGCCAGCATCGGTACGGGGGCCTCTGGCTACACCTTC.

In its sample, this clonotype was seen many times. The rearrangement links TRBV18 to TRBJ2-4; a possible D gene is TRBD1 (5 bases). V lost 3 bases and J 5 bases, leaving 14 bases between the germline ends. Germline V gene data show CDR1 as KGHSH and CDR2 as LQKENI. The CDR3 is 15 amino acids. DNA of the CDR3: TGTGCCAGCTCACCGATGGGGCTGACTGAAAACATTCAGTACTTC. Protein: CASSPMGLTENIQYF.

The V call is TRBV5-6, the J call TRBJ2-2; tentative D call: TRBD2 (6 bases). In germline, CDR1 is SGHDT, CDR2 YYEEEE. The CDR3 contains 16 residues. Trimming removed 5 bases at V and 6 bases at J, with 20 bases between. The CDR3 sequence is CASSYAPGRRAGELFF. CDR3 coding DNA: TGTGCCAGCAGTTACGCCCCGGGACGGAGGGCCGGGGAGCTGTTTTTT.

The chain recombines TRBV13 with TRBJ1-1; possibly TRBD1 for D (5 bases). With 1 base removed from V and 3 bases from J, the gap between germline ends came to 15 bases. The CDR3 runs 16 residues. The germline CDR1 and CDR2 sequences are PRHDT and FYEKMQ (reference sequence). The CDR3 sequence: CASSLDPGTRYTEAFF. In DNA, the CDR3 is TGTGCCAGCAGCTTAGACCCCGGGACCCGGTACACTGAAGCTTTCTTT.

At least ten counts were recorded for this clonotype. The chain couples TRBV12-3 or TRBV12-4 to TRBJ2-7; 9 positions match TRBD1. This CDR3 contains 15 residues. V was clipped by 6 bases and J by 0 bases; unmatched bases: 6. Here the CDR3 reads CASRTGTGSSYEQYF. The CDR3 DNA reads TGTGCCAGCAGGACCGGGACAGGGAGCTCCTACGAGCAGTACTTC.

This clonotype was seen repeatedly, ten times or more. CDR3 DNA: TGTGCCAGCAGCTTGACTTGGAACACTGAAGCTTTCTTT. It specifies CASSLTWNTEAFF. The genes are TRBV6-5 and TRBJ1-1, with no clear D. Germline CDR1 and CDR2: MNHEY and SVGAGI. This CDR3 is 13 amino acids long. Trimming shortened V by 6 bases and J by 1 base, and 9 bases separated the two germline ends.